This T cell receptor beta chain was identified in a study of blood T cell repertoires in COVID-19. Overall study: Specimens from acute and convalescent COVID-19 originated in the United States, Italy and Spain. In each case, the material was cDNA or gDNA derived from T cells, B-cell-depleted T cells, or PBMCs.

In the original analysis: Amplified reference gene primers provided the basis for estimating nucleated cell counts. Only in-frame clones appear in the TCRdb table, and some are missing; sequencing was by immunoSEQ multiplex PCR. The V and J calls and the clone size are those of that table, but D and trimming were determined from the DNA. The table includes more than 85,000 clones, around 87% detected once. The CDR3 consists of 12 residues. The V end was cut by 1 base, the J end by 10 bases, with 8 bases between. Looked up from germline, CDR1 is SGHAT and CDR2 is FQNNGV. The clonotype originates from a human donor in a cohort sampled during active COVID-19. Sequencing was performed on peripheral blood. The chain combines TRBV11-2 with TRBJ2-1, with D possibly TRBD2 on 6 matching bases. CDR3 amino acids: CASSLVGGEQFF. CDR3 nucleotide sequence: TGTGCCAGCAGCTTAGTCGGGGGAGAGCAGTTCTTC. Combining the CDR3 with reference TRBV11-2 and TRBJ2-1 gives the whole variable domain EAGVAQSPRYKIIEKRQSVAFWCNPISGHATLYWYQQILGQGPKLLIQFQNNGVVDDSQLPKDRFSAERLKGVDSTLKIQPAKLEDSAVYLCASSLVGGEQFFGPGTRLTVL.